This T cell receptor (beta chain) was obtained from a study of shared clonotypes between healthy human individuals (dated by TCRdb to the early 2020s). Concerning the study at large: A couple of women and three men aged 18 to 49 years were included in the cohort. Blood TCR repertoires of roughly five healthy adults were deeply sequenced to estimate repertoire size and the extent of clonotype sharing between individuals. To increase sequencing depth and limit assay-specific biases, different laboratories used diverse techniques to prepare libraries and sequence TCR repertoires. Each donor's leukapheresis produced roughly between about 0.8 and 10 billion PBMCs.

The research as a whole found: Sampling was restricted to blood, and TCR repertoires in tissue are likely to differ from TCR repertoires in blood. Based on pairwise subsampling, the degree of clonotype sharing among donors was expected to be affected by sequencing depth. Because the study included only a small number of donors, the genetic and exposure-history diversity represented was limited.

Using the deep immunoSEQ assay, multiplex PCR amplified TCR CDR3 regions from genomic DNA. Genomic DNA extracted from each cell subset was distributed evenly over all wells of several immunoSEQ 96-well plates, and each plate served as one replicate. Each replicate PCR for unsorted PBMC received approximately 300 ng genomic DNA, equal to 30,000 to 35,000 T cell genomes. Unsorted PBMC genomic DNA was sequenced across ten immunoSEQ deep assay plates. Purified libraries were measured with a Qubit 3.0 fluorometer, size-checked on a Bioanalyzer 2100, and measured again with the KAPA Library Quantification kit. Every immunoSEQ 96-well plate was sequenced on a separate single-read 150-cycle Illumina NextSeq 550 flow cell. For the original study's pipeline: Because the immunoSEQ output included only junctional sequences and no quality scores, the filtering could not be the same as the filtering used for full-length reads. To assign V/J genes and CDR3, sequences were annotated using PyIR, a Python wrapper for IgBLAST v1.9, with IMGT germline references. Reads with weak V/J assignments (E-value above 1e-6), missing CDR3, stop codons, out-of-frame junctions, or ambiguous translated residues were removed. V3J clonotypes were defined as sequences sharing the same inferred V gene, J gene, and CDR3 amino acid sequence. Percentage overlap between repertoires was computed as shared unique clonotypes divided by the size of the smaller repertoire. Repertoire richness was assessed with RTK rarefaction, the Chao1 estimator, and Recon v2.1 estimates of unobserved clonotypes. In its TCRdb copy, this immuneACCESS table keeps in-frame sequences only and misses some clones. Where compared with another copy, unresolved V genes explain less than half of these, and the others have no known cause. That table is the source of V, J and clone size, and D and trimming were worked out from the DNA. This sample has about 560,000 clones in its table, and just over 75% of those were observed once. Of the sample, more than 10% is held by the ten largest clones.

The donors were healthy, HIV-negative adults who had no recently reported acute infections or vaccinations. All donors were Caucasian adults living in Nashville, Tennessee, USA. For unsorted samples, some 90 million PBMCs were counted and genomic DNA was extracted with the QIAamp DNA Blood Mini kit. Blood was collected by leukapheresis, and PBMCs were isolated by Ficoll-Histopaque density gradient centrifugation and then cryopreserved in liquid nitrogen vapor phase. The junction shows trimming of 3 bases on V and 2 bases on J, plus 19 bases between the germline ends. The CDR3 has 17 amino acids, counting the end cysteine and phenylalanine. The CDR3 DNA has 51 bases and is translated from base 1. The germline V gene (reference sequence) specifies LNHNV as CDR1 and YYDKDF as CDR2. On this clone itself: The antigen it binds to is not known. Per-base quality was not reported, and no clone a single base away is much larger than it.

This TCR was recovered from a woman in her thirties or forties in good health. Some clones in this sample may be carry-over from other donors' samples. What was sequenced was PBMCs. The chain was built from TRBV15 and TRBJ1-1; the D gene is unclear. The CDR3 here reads CATSSPGWQARNTEAFF. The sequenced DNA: TGTGCCACCAGCAGCCCCGGTTGGCAGGCGAGAAACACTGAAGCTTTCTTT.